The rows below give T cell receptor beta chains drawn from one sample of a study of blood T cell repertoires in COVID-19. Sequencing used immunoSEQ multiplex PCR; TCRdb keeps in-frame clones, though not all of them. The sample has approximately 250,000 clones, around 78% seen once. What was sequenced was peripheral blood. These receptors were taken from a man aged 60 to 69 who had recovered from COVID-19. CDR3s include the opening cysteine and the closing phenylalanine or tryptophan. A D gene is named only where the DNA matches it firmly. Clone size is not always given. Where it is, it says once, few, many or a class for expanded clones.

j_gene,d_gene,v_gene,abundance,CDR3nt,CDR3aa
TRBJ1-3,TRBD1,TRBV7-2,.,TGTGCCAGCAGCAAAGGGGGCCGAACAGGGTTTGGAAACACCATATATTTT,CASSKGGRTGFGNTIYF
TRBJ2-2,.,TRBV6-5,.,TGTGCCAGCAGTTACTTCTCCGGGGAGCTGTTTTTT,CASSYFSGELFF
TRBJ2-1,TRBD2,TRBV7-6,.,TGTGCCAGCAGCTCATCGCTAGCGGGAGGGCCGGGGAATGAGCAGTTCTTC,CASSSSLAGGPGNEQFF
TRBJ2-3,.,TRBV19,.,TGTGCCAGTAGACAAGCGGGCGGCACAGATACGCAGTATTTT,CASRQAGGTDTQYF
TRBJ2-1,.,TRBV6-1,.,TGTGCCAGCAGTGAAGCGGGGGGGCAAAATGAGCAGTTCTTC,CASSEAGGQNEQFF
TRBJ2-1,TRBD1,TRBV9,once,TGTGCCAGCAGCTCAAAGGACAGGGATGAGCAGTTCTTC,CASSSKDRDEQFF
TRBJ1-4,TRBD1,TRBV6-5,.,TGTGCCAGCAGTACCCTGACAGGGGGTGGACTGTTTTTT,CASSTLTGGGLFF
TRBJ2-1,TRBD2,TRBV4-1,.,TGCGCCAGCAGCCCCCAGCGGGACGCTTACAATGAGCAGTTCTTC,CASSPQRDAYNEQFF
TRBJ2-1,TRBD2,TRBV29-1,.,TGCAGCGTTGTTTTAAGCGGGAGGGCCTACAATGAGCAGTTCTTC,CSVVLSGRAYNEQFF
TRBJ2-6,.,TRBV9,.,TGTGCCAGCAGCCCACTTCTCGGGGGGGCCAACGTCCTGACTTTC,CASSPLLGGANVLTF
TRBJ1-1,TRBD1,TRBV18,.,TGTGCCAGCTCACCAAGTTTTCTGGTGACAGGGCCGGTCGGCACTGAAGCTTTCTTT,CASSPSFLVTGPVGTEAFF
TRBJ2-3,.,TRBV5-5,.,TGTGCCAGCAGCTTGACCGGAGATACGCAGTATTTT,CASSLTGDTQYF
TRBJ1-2,.,TRBV29-1,.,TGCAGCGTTCCTGACAGACTTCTATGGAGCTACACCTTC,CSVPDRLLWSYTF
TRBJ2-7,TRBD1,TRBV27,.,TGTGCCAGCAGATCGACAGGGTCTATCGCTTCGTACTTC,CASRSTGSIASYF
TRBJ2-1,.,TRBV9,few,TGTGCCAGCAGCGTTAGCGTCAATGAGCAGTTCTTC,CASSVSVNEQFF
TRBJ2-7,TRBD1,TRBV18,.,TGTGCCAGCTCACAAGGGACAGGGGGCTCCTACGAGCAGTACTTC,CASSQGTGGSYEQYF
TRBJ2-1,TRBD2,TRBV19,.,TGTGCCAGTAGTATATACGGGGGGGCTTATGAGCAGTTCTTC,CASSIYGGAYEQFF
TRBJ1-2,TRBD1,TRBV15,.,TGTGCCACCAGCAGAGCCGGACAGGCGGGGACGTCTGGCTACACCTTC,CATSRAGQAGTSGYTF
TRBJ2-7,.,TRBV3-1/TRBV3-2,.,TGTGCCAGCAGCCGCGGGGTATCCTACGAGCAGTACTTC,CASSRGVSYEQYF
TRBJ2-1,.,TRBV6-4,.,TGTGCCAGCAGATTCCCGAATGAGCAGTTCTTC,CASRFPNEQFF
TRBJ2-3,TRBD2,TRBV7-8,few,TGTGCCAGCAGCTTTCGGGGGGAAACAGATACGCAGTATTTT,CASSFRGETDTQYF
TRBJ2-2,TRBD1,TRBV18,.,TGTGCCAGCTCACCCAGAAGCGGGACAGGGGTAACCGGGGAGCTGTTTTTT,CASSPRSGTGVTGELFF
TRBJ2-3,TRBD2,TRBV6-1,.,TGTGCCAGCAGTGAAGGTGGGAGGGCAACAGATACGCAGTATTTT,CASSEGGRATDTQYF
TRBJ2-2,.,TRBV12-3/TRBV12-4,.,TGTGCCAGCAGTTTAGTACTTTTGGGGGAGCTGTTTTTT,CASSLVLLGELFF
TRBJ2-3,.,TRBV5-1,.,TGCGCCAGCAGCTTGCAGGGGGGACGCACAGATACGCAGTATTTT,CASSLQGGRTDTQYF
TRBJ2-3,TRBD2,TRBV30,.,TGTGCCTGTGAACTAGCGGGAGAGCTCACAGATACGCAGTATTTT,CACELAGELTDTQYF
TRBJ1-1,.,TRBV6-1,.,TGTGCCAGCAGCGAAGATATGAACACTGAAGCTTTCTTT,CASSEDMNTEAFF
TRBJ1-2,TRBD1,TRBV19,.,TGTGCCTCCTCGGCGGGGACAGGGAGTGCAAGTGGCTACACCTTC,CASSAGTGSASGYTF
TRBJ2-5,TRBD1,TRBV12-3/TRBV12-4,.,TGTGCCAGCAGGGGACAGCCAAGGGAGACCCAGTACTTC,CASRGQPRETQYF
TRBJ2-7,TRBD1,TRBV2,.,TGTGCCAGCAGTGAAGCGGGAAAAGGGGGCTATTACGAGCAGTACTTC,CASSEAGKGGYYEQYF
TRBJ1-4,.,TRBV7-9,.,TGTGCCAGCAGCTCGGACACCCAAACTAATGAAAAACTGTTTTTT,CASSSDTQTNEKLFF
TRBJ2-3,.,TRBV7-9,.,TGTGCCAGCAGCTTAGAGGGAGGTACGCAGTATTTT,CASSLEGGTQYF
TRBJ2-7,TRBD1,TRBV6-5,.,TGTGCCAGCAAGCCCACAGGGGCCTCCGGCTACGAGCAGTACTTC,CASKPTGASGYEQYF
TRBJ2-5,.,TRBV29-1,.,TGCAGCGTTGCCCGGGGAGGCAAGACCCAGTACTTC,CSVARGGKTQYF
TRBJ2-2,.,TRBV7-9,many,TGTGCCAGCAGCCCTTTTTTTCTATCCGGGGAGCTGTTTTTT,CASSPFFLSGELFF
TRBJ2-5,.,TRBV29-1,few,TGCAGCGTTGAACTTCTAGCTGGCGAGACCCAGTACTTC,CSVELLAGETQYF
TRBJ2-7,TRBD1,TRBV25-1,.,TGTGCCAGCAGTTGGACAGGGAAGGGGAACCAGCAGTACTTC,CASSWTGKGNQQYF
TRBJ2-5,TRBD2,TRBV5-1,.,TGCGCCAGCACCCGGAAAGGGGGGCGGGAGGGCCAGGAGACCCAGTACTTC,CASTRKGGREGQETQYF
TRBJ2-3,.,TRBV29-1,.,TGCAGCGTTGTCGCGGGGCTCACAGATACGCAGTATTTT,CSVVAGLTDTQYF
TRBJ2-3,TRBD2,TRBV5-1,.,TGCGCCAGCAGCTTGGCCGGGACGGCGGGGGCAGATACGCAGTATTTT,CASSLAGTAGADTQYF
TRBJ2-7,TRBD1,TRBV19,.,TGTGCCAGTAGCCAGACAGGGTTCCGCGAGCAGTACTTC,CASSQTGFREQYF
TRBJ2-7,.,TRBV7-9,once,TGTGCCAGCAGCTTAGTAGAACTCTCCTACGAGCAGTACTTC,CASSLVELSYEQYF
TRBJ2-7,TRBD2,TRBV20-1,.,TGCAGTGCTAGTATTCAAGCGGGAGGGTGGGAGCAGTACTTC,CSASIQAGGWEQYF